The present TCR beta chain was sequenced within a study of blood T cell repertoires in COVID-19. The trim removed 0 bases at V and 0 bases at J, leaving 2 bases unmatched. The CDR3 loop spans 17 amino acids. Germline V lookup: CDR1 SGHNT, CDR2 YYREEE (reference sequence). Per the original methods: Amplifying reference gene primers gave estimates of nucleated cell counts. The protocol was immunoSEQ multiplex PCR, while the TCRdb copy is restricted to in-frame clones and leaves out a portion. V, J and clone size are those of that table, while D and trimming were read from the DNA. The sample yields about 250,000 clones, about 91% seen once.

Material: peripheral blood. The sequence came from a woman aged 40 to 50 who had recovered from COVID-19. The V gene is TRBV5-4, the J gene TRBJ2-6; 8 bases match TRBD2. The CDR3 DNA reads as TGTGCCAGCAGCTTGGCCGGGAGGGACTCTGGGGCCAACGTCCTGACTTTC. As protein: CASSLAGRDSGANVLTF. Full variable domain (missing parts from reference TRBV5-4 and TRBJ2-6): ETGVTQSPTHLIKTRGQQVTLRCSSQSGHNTVSWYQQALGQGPQFIFQYYREEENGRGNFPPRFSGLQFPNYSSELNVNALELDDSALYLCASSLAGRDSGANVLTFGAGSRLTVL.